What follows are 26 T cell receptor beta chains derived from one specimen sequenced in a study of identical twins. In TCRdb, the 5' RACE reads were re-called with MiXCR into one record per CDR3 protein. This table holds about 570,000 distinct CDR3 sequences, just under 10% found once. Separately, the same data were catalogued under a study of yellow fever vaccine responses in identical twins.

The sequencing input was PBMCs. The receptors were sampled from a young woman in good health.

This clonotype was counted at least ten times. This chain links TRBV4-2 with TRBJ2-4; 11 positions agree with TRBD1. The CDR3 contains 16 residues. Germline CDR1 LGHNA, CDR2 YNFKEQ. Trimming took 4 bases from V and 8 from J; bases not matched to a gene: 10. CDR3 region: CASSPETGQGGDIQYF. The CDR3 coding sequence is TGTGCCAGCAGCCCAGAAACGGGACAGGGGGGAGACATTCAGTACTTC.

This clonotype came up many times. The chain couples TRBV20-1 to TRBJ2-2, with D unclear. Germline V CDR1 and CDR2: DFQATT, SNEGSKA (reference sequence). V lost 6 bases to trimming and J lost 0 bases, with 8 bases between them. The CDR3 spans 13 residues. The CDR3, as DNA: TGCAGTGCATTGATCGCGAACACCGGGGAGCTGTTTTTT. Amino acids: CSALIANTGELFF.

This clonotype was recorded at least ten times. J is TRBJ2-2 and V is TRBV12-3 or TRBV12-4; 9 nucleotides agree with TRBD1. Germline trimming cut 0 bases from V and 5 bases from J; bases unmatched to any gene: 7. The CDR3 covers 17 residues. The DNA of the CDR3 is TGTGCCAGCAGTTTAGCGCTGGGGACAGGGAAGACCGGGGAGCTGTTTTTT. Translated: CASSLALGTGKTGELFF.

This clonotype was found a few times. The CDR3 spells CASSGTVSNTEAFF. CDR3 bases: TGTGCCAGCAGCGGAACAGTTTCGAACACTGAAGCTTTCTTT. The genes are TRBV5-4 and TRBJ1-1; D ambiguous. The germline V gene encodes CDR1 SGHNT and CDR2 YYREEE (reference sequence). V gave up 4 bases and J gave up 1 base, with 11 bases separating them. This CDR3 is built from 14 residues.

Many counts were recorded for this clonotype. This CDR3 reads CASSVSGNSYNEQFF. As DNA, the CDR3 is TGTGCCAGCAGCGTGAGCGGGAATTCCTACAATGAGCAGTTCTTC. The rearrangement joins TRBV9 to TRBJ2-1; 7 bases align to TRBD2. In germline, CDR1 is SGDLS, CDR2 YYNGEE. V dropped 2 bases and J dropped 1; count of bases not matched to a gene: 3. The CDR3 is 15 residues long. Full variable domain (rest looked up from reference TRBV9 and TRBJ2-1): DSGVTQTPKHLITATGQRVTLRCSPRSGDLSVYWYQQSLDQGLQFLIQYYNGEERAKGNILERFSAQQFPDLHSELNLSSLELGDSALYFCASSVSGNSYNEQFFGPGTRLTVL.

This clonotype was observed a handful of times. The chain couples TRBV5-1 to TRBJ2-7; 13 bases match TRBD2. The CDR3 extends over 17 amino acids. Trimming removed 2 bases from V and 5 bases from J; junction bases left unmatched: 10. Looked up from germline, CDR1 is SGHRS and CDR2 is YFSETQ. CDR3 loop: CASSFDGLAGVRNEQYF. The DNA for the CDR3 is TGCGCCAGCAGCTTCGACGGACTAGCGGGAGTTCGGAACGAGCAGTACTTC. Based on the CDR3 plus reference TRBV5-1 and TRBJ2-7, the full variable domain is KAGVTQTPRYLIKTRGQQVTLSCSPISGHRSVSWYQQTPGQGLQFLFEYFSETQRNKGNFPGRFSGRQFSNSRSEMNVSTLELGDSALYLCASSFDGLAGVRNEQYFGPGTRLTVT.

Ten or more counts support this clonotype. This sequence joins TRBV18 and TRBJ2-5, with D unresolved. The germline V gene has CDR1 KGHSH and CDR2 LQKENI. The CDR3 spans 10 residues. V lost 3 bases to trimming and J lost 5 bases, with 1 base between them. CDR3 protein: CASSPETQYF. CDR3 in DNA: TGTGCCAGCTCACCCGAGACCCAGTACTTC.

The rearrangement links TRBV27 to TRBJ1-2; D is possibly TRBD1 (6 bases). There are 15 residues in the CDR3. Germline values: CDR1 MNHEY, CDR2 SMNVEV (reference sequence). Trimming removed 6 bases at V and 3 bases at J, with 17 bases between. The CDR3 nucleotides read TGTGCCAGCAGGGGATACCGGGACACATACTATGGCTACACCTTC. This gives the protein CASRGYRDTYYGYTF.

The rearrangement links TRBV7-9 to TRBJ2-7, with D perhaps TRBD2 (6 bases). The CDR3 covers 15 residues. V was cut by 5 bases and J by 3 bases, with 17 bases left in between. The germline V gene encodes CDR1 SEHNR and CDR2 FQNEAQ (reference sequence). In DNA form, the CDR3 reads TGTGCCAGCAGCGACGGGACTGCCGACTTCTACGAGCAGTACTTC. Protein product: CASSDGTADFYEQYF. Looking up the rest from reference TRBV7-9 and TRBJ2-7 gives the full variable domain: DTGVSQNPRHKITKRGQNVTFRCDPISEHNRLYWYRQTLGQGPEFLTYFQNEAQLEKSRLLSDRFSAERPKGSFSTLEIQRTEQGDSAMYLCASSDGTADFYEQYFGPGTRLTVT.

The chain couples TRBV6-2 or TRBV6-3 to TRBJ2-7; TRBD1 aligns across 10 bases. V shed 0 bases, J shed 4 bases, and the junction held 6 bases outside the gene matches. Germline CDR1 is MNHEY and CDR2 is SVGEGT. The CDR3 runs 16 residues. CDR3 in amino acids: CASSYSVDRGGYEQYF. CDR3 DNA: TGTGCCAGCAGTTACTCCGTGGACAGGGGGGGTTACGAGCAGTACTTC.

This clonotype occurred many times. The chain couples TRBV11-2 to TRBJ2-3; maybe TRBD1 (5 bases). CDR1 and CDR2 (germline): SGHAT, FQNNGV. Trimming removed 0 bases at V and 10 bases at J, with 11 bases between. The CDR3 has 13 amino acids. DNA for the CDR3: TGTGCCAGCAGCTTAGATTTACAGGTGGCGCAGTATTTT. This translates into CASSLDLQVAQYF. Full variable domain (missing parts from reference TRBV11-2 and TRBJ2-3): EAGVAQSPRYKIIEKRQSVAFWCNPISGHATLYWYQQILGQGPKLLIQFQNNGVVDDSQLPKDRFSAERLKGVDSTLKIQPAKLEDSAVYLCASSLDLQVAQYFGPGTRLTVL.

The rearrangement links TRBV6-1 to TRBJ2-1; a possible D gene is TRBD2 (6 bases). The CDR3 runs 15 residues. V was shortened by 6 bases and J by 6 bases, with 18 bases between the two germline ends. CDR1 is MNHNS and CDR2 is SASEGT in the germline V gene. The CDR3 coding sequence is TGTGCCAGCAGCCTGGGACTGACATTAGCCAATGAGCAGTTCTTC. Translation: CASSLGLTLANEQFF.

This clonotype was counted between two and nine times. In DNA form, the CDR3 reads TGTGCCGCTCGGTCGCAGGGTGACACTGAAGCTTTCTTT. This translates into CAARSQGDTEAFF. The chain uses TRBV12-3 or TRBV12-4 and TRBJ1-1; D is perhaps TRBD1 (5 bases). V gave up 11 bases and J gave up 3 bases, with 16 bases separating them. CDR3 length: 13 residues.

There are a few counts of this clonotype. The chain combines TRBV27 with TRBJ2-7; 8 bases agree with TRBD1. Germline CDR1 is MNHEY and CDR2 is SMNVEV (reference sequence). The CDR3 runs to 15 residues. The junction had 9 bases not matched to a gene; V was cut back by 6 bases and J by 2 bases. The CDR3 sequence is CASSSQGVLAYEQYF. As DNA, the CDR3 is TGTGCCAGCAGCTCACAGGGGGTCCTAGCCTACGAGCAGTACTTC.

This clonotype was found a few times. This chain uses TRBV3-1 with TRBJ1-2, with D possibly being TRBD1 (6 bases). The CDR3 consists of 15 residues. The V end lost 4 bases, the J end lost 3 bases, and 15 bases lay between the germline ends. Germline V lookup: CDR1 LGHDT, CDR2 YNNKEL (reference sequence). This CDR3 reads CASSRRPGTHYGYTF. CDR3 nucleotides: TGTGCCAGCAGCCGAAGACCCGGGACACACTATGGCTACACCTTC.

This clonotype was counted between two and nine times. This chain links TRBV11-2 with TRBJ2-1, with 7 bases fitting TRBD1. Losses at the gene ends were 5 bases for V and 8 bases for J; bases not matched to a gene: 9. This CDR3 is 14 amino acids long. CDR1 and CDR2 (germline): SGHAT, FQNNGV. CDR3 in DNA: TGTGCCAGCAGCCAAATGACAGGGCTCGATGAGCAGTTCTTC. Its protein product is CASSQMTGLDEQFF.

This clonotype showed up just a few times. The V gene is TRBV12-3 or TRBV12-4, the J gene TRBJ1-6, with 7 bases identical to TRBD1. V lost 6 bases and J lost 7; bases outside the gene matches: 6. This CDR3 has 14 residues. CDR3: CASSTGTANSPLHF. As DNA, the CDR3 is TGTGCCAGCAGCACCGGGACAGCGAATTCACCCCTCCACTTT.

In this sample, this clonotype turned up many times. The chain combines TRBV24-1 with TRBJ2-1; D gene ambiguous. The CDR3 is 10 residues long. Germline-derived CDR1 and CDR2 are KGHDR and SFDVKD. Trimming cost V 8 bases and J 2 bases, with 0 bases left between them. CDR3: CATTYNEQFF. The CDR3 DNA reads as TGTGCCACCACCTACAATGAGCAGTTCTTC.

V is TRBV19 and J is TRBJ2-5; a weak D match, TRBD2 (6 bases). Germline CDR1 LNHDA, CDR2 SQIVND (reference sequence). With 2 bases removed from V and 5 bases from J, the gap between germline ends came to 12 bases. The CDR3 runs 14 residues. This CDR3 reads CASSIMASDETQYF. CDR3 bases: TGTGCCAGTAGTATAATGGCTAGCGACGAGACCCAGTACTTC.

This clonotype came up a few times. The rearrangement joins TRBV5-1 to TRBJ2-7, with 8 nucleotides matching TRBD1. CDR1 is SGHRS, CDR2 YFSETQ, per germline. The J segment lost 6 bases and the V segment lost 4 bases, leaving 6 bases of the junction unmatched. This CDR3 has 13 amino acids. CDR3 coding DNA: TGCGCCAGCAGCGCGGGACAGGTCCCCGAGCAGTACTTC. Amino acid sequence: CASSAGQVPEQYF.

This clonotype was counted many times. This chain joins TRBV6-1 and TRBJ1-1; 9 bases are a match to TRBD1. CDR1 MNHNS and CDR2 SASEGT come from the germline V gene. The CDR3 has 14 amino acids. Trimming at V came to 6 bases and at J to 1 base, leaving 3 bases not matched to a gene. The CDR3 loop is CASRLQGANTEAFF. The DNA for the CDR3 is TGTGCCAGCAGACTACAGGGGGCGAACACTGAAGCTTTCTTT.

This clonotype was found many times. This chain links TRBV28 with TRBJ1-2; tentatively, D is TRBD1 (5 bases). This CDR3 is 16 amino acids long. CDR1 is MDHEN, CDR2 SYDVKM, per germline. V lost 1 base, J lost 5 bases, and 17 bases lay in between. This CDR3 is CASSLFQGDGIYGYTF. The DNA of the CDR3 is TGTGCCAGCAGTTTATTCCAGGGAGATGGGATATATGGCTACACCTTC.

This clonotype was detected ten times or more. The chain is built from TRBV6-5 and TRBJ2-7; 8 positions match TRBD1. V shed 2 bases, J shed 5 bases, and the junction held 5 bases outside the gene matches. The CDR3 has 14 amino acids. The germline V gene encodes CDR1 MNHEY and CDR2 SVGAGI. In DNA form, the CDR3 reads TGTGCCAGCAGTTACGCACAGGGGGTCCACGAGCAGTACTTC. Protein: CASSYAQGVHEQYF.

This clonotype has a handful of counts. V is TRBV10-3 and J is TRBJ2-5; maybe TRBD2 (5 bases). V lost 0 bases and J lost 7, with 18 bases in between. Germline CDR1 and CDR2: ENHRY and SYGVKD. The CDR3 loop spans 16 amino acids. CDR3: CAISESEASPSATQYF. In nucleotides, the CDR3 is TGTGCCATCAGTGAGTCGGAGGCTAGTCCCTCCGCGACCCAGTACTTC.

This clonotype was observed many times. This chain uses TRBV11-2 with TRBJ2-7; maybe TRBD1 (6 bases). Deletions cut 0 bases from V and 2 bases from J, with 8 bases between. Germline assignment: CDR1 SGHAT and CDR2 FQNNGV. The CDR3 runs to 14 residues. CDR3 in amino acids: CASSLDRTAYEQYF. CDR3 DNA sequence: TGTGCCAGCAGCTTAGATAGGACAGCCTACGAGCAGTACTTC.

The chain has TRBV12-3 or TRBV12-4 and TRBJ2-1; possible D gene TRBD2, 6 bases. The CDR3 totals 15 residues. V was trimmed by 4 bases and J by 2 bases, leaving 12 bases between them. The CDR3 coding sequence is TGTGCCAGCAGTTCCCCTAGCGACACCTACAATGAGCAGTTCTTC. Amino acid sequence: CASSSPSDTYNEQFF.